This T cell receptor (beta chain) comes out of a study of T cells in Graves' hyperthyroidism and ophthalmopathy. The study based diagnoses on clinical symptoms, serum thyroxine and TRAb, thyroid ultrasound and orbital computed tomography. PBMCs came from about 10 ml fresh peripheral blood. CDR3 length: 17 residues. V was clipped by 1 base and J by 5 bases, with 20 bases between them. Germline V gives CDR1 MGHRA, CDR2 YSYEKL. Notes on the study in general: Peripheral blood also featured most of the thyroid clonotypes expanded above 0.001.

Of note for this clonotype: Its antigen is not identified.

TCR beta CDR3 region amplification was performed from RNA transcripts. First-round RT-PCR with HTBI primers amplified the TCR CDR3 region. TCRdb re-analysed the multiplex PCR reads in MiXCR, keeping a single row per CDR3 protein. This table has 380,000 or so distinct CDR3 sequences, about 18% appearing once. Material: blood. J is TRBJ2-5 and V is TRBV4-1, with D possibly TRBD1 on 5 matching bases. The TCR sequence derives from a woman under 30 with Graves' hyperthyroidism. The CDR3 region has the DNA TGCGCCAGCAGCCAAGTTGGGTGGCAGGGTTTAGGGGAGACCCAGTACTTC. It encodes CASSQVGWQGLGETQYF.